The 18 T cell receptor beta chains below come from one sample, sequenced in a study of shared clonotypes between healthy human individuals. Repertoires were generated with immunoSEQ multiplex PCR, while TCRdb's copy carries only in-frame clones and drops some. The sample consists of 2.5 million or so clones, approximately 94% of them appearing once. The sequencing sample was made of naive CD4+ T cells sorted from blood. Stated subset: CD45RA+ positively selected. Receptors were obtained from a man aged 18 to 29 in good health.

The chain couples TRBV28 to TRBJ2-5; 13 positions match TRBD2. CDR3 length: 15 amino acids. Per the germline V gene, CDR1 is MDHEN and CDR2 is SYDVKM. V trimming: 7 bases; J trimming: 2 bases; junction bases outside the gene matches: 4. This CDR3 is CASKTSGGQQETQYF. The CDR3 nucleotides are TGTGCCAGCAAGACTAGCGGGGGGCAACAAGAGACCCAGTACTTC.

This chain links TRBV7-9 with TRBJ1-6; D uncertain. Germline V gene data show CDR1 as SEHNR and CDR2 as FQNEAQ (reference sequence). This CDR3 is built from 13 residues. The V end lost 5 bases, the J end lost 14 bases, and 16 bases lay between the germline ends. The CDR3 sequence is CASSHPRRGTLHF. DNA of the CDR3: TGTGCCAGCAGCCACCCCCGCCGGGGTACCCTCCACTTT. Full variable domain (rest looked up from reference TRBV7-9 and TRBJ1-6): DTGVSQNPRHKITKRGQNVTFRCDPISEHNRLYWYRQTLGQGPEFLTYFQNEAQLEKSRLLSDRFSAERPKGSFSTLEIQRTEQGDSAMYLCASSHPRRGTLHFGNGTRLTVT.

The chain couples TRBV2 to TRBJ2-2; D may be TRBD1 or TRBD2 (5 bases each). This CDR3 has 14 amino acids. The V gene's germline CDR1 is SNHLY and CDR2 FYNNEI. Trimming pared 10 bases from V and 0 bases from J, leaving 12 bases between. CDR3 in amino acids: CATGANANTGELFF. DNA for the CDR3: TGTGCCACCGGGGCCAACGCGAACACCGGGGAGCTGTTTTTT.

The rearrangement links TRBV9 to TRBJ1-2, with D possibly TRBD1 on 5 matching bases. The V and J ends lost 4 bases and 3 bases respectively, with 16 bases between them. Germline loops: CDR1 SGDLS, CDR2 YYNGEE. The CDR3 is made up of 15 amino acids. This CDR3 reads CASSPDLRRDYGYTF. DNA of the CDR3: TGTGCCAGCAGCCCAGACCTGCGCAGGGACTATGGCTACACCTTC.

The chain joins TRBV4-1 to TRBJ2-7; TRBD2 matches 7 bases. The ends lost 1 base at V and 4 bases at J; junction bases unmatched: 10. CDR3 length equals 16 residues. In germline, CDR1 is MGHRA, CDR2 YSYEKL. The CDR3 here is CASSQAQQGGAYEQYF. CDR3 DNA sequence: TGCGCCAGCAGCCAAGCCCAGCAGGGAGGGGCTTACGAGCAGTACTTC.

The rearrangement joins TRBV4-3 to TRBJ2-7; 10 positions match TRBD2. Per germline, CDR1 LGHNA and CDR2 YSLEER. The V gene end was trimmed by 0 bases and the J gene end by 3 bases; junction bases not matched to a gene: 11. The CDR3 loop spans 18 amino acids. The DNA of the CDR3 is TGCGCCAGCAGCCAAGATAGGCTAGCGGGAGATCTTCACTACGAGCAGTACTTC. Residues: CASSQDRLAGDLHYEQYF.

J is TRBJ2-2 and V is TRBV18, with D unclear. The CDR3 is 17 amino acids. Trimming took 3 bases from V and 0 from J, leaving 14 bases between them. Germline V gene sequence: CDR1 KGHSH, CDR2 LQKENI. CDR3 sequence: CASSPRAQTTNTGELFF. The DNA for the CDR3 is TGTGCCAGCTCACCTCGGGCACAAACCACGAACACCGGGGAGCTGTTTTTT.

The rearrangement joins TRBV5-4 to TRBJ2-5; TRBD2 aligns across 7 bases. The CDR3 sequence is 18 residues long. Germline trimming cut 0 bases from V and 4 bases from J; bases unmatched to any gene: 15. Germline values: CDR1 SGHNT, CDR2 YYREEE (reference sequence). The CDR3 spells CASSLGGTNLLSRETQYF. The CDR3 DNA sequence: TGTGCCAGCAGCTTGGGGGGGACTAACCTCTTATCGAGAGAGACCCAGTACTTC.

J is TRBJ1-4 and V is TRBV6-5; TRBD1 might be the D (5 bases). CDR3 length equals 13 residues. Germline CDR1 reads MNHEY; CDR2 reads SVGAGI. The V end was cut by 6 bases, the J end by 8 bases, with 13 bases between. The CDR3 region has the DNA TGTGCCAGCAGCAAGGGGTTTGAGGAAAAACTGTTTTTT. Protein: CASSKGFEEKLFF.

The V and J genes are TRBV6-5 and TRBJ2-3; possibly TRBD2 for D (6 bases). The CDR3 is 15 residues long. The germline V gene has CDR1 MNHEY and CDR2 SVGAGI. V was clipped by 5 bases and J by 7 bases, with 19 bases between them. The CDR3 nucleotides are TGTGCCAGCAGTCGACCGTCCCGCGGGACTTATACGCAGTATTTT. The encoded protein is CASSRPSRGTYTQYF.

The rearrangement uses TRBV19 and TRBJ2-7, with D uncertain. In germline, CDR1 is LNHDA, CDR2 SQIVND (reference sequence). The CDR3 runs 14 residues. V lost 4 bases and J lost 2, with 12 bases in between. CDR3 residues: CASSKTKTTYEQYF. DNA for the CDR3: TGTGCCAGTAGTAAAACAAAAACTACCTACGAGCAGTACTTC.

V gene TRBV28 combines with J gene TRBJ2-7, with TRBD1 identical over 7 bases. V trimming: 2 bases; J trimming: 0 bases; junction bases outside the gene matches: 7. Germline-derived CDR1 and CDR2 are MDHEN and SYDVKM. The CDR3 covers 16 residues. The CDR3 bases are TGTGCCAGCAGTTTAAAAGGACAGGTATACTCCTACGAGCAGTACTTC. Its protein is CASSLKGQVYSYEQYF. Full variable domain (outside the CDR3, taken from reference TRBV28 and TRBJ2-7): DVKVTQSSRYLVKRTGEKVFLECVQDMDHENMFWYRQDPGLGLRLIYFSYDVKMKEKGDIPEGYSVSREKKERFSLILESASTNQTSMYLCASSLKGQVYSYEQYFGPGTRLTVT.

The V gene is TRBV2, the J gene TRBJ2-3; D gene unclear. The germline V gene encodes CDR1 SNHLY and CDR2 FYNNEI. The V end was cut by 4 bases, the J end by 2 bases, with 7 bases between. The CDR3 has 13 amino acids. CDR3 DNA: TGTGCCAGCAGTGGGCAGACCACAGATACGCAGTATTTT. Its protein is CASSGQTTDTQYF.

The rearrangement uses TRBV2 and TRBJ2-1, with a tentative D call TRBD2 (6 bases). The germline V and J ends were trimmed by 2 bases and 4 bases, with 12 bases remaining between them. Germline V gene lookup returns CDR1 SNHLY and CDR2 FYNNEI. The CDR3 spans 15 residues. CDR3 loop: CASSELGGGYNEQFF. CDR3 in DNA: TGTGCCAGCAGTGAATTAGGTGGAGGGTACAATGAGCAGTTCTTC.

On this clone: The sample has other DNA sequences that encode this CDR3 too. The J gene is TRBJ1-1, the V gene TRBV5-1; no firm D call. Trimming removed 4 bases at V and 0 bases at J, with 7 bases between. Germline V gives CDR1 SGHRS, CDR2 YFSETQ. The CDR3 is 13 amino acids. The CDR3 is CASSGQLNTEAFF. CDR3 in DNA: TGCGCCAGCAGCGGGCAATTGAACACTGAAGCTTTCTTT.

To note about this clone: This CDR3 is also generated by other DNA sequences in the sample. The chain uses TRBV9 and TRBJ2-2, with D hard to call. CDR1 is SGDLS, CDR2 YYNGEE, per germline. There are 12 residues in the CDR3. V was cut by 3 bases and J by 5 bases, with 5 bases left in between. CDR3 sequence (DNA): TGTGCCAGCAGCGCGATAACCGGGGAGCTGTTTTTT. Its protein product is CASSAITGELFF.

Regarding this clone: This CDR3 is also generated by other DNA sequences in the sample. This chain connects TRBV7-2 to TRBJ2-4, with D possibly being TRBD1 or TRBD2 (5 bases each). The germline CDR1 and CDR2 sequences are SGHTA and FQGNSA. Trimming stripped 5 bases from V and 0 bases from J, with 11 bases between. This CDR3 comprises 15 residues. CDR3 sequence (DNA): TGTGCCAGCAGCCGAGGTGGGGGAGCCAAAAACATTCAGTACTTC. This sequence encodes CASSRGGGAKNIQYF.

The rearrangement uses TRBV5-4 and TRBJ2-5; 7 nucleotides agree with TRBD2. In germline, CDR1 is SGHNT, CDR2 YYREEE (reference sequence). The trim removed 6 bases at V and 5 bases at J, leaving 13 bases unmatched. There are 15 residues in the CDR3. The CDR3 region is CASTQGAGVRETQYF. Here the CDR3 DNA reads TGTGCCAGCACCCAAGGGGCGGGAGTCAGGGAGACCCAGTACTTC. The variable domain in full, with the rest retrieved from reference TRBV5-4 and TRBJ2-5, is ETGVTQSPTHLIKTRGQQVTLRCSSQSGHNTVSWYQQALGQGPQFIFQYYREEENGRGNFPPRFSGLQFPNYSSELNVNALELDDSALYLCASTQGAGVRETQYFGPGTRLLVL.